This TCR beta chain emerged from a study of blood T cell repertoires in COVID-19. As for the study in general: COVID-19 samples collected from the United States, Italy and Spain covered acute and convalescent phases. T cells, B-cell-depleted T cells, or PBMCs provided the cDNA or gDNA that served as material.

The ends were cut back, 6 bases at V and 0 bases at J, with 8 bases in the middle. There are 13 residues in the CDR3. Methods used by the authors: Cell counts per sample came from amplifying reference gene primers. Profiling relied on immunoSEQ multiplex PCR, and the TCRdb table lists in-frame clones only, not all of them. That table supplies the V and J calls and clone size; D and trimming were determined from the DNA. Of 84,000 or so clones detected, around 88% appear once; the ten largest clones hold about 5.3%. The V and J genes are TRBV12-3 or TRBV12-4 and TRBJ1-1, with D possibly TRBD1 on 5 matching bases. Sequencing used peripheral blood. The TCR comes from a man aged 55 to 70 with acute or convalescent COVID-19. This chain's CDR3 is CASSRQMNTEAFF. As DNA, the CDR3 is TGTGCCAGCAGCCGACAGATGAACACTGAAGCTTTCTTT.